Given below is one T cell receptor (beta chain) in context. Its matching antigen is unknown. V lost 2 bases to trimming and J lost 3 bases, with 14 bases between them. This CDR3 contains 15 residues. The V gene's germline CDR1 is DFQATT and CDR2 SNEGSKA (reference sequence). MiXCR was used by TCRdb to re-call the PCR reads. The repertoire holds tens of thousands of clones, with around a third as singletons. The source of the sample is a study of metastatic and nonmetastatic thyroid tumors. Study overall: Blood and tumor or nodule tissue repertoires from malignant and benign thyroid patients were compared. General study results and limits: The study reportedly found significantly higher TCR beta diversity in malignant thyroid tumors than benign nodules, in blood and tumor.

Thyroid surgery was preceded by no treatment in any patient. V gene TRBV20-1 combines with J gene TRBJ2-1; D remains ambiguous. Sequenced material: tumor tissue. The receptor was derived from a female donor with papillary thyroid cancer or a benign thyroid nodule (not recorded which). Some clones in this sample may be carry-over from other donors' samples. The CDR3 bases are TGCAGTGCTAGATCCCACCTAGGCAACTACAATGAGCAGTTCTTC. This codes for CSARSHLGNYNEQFF.